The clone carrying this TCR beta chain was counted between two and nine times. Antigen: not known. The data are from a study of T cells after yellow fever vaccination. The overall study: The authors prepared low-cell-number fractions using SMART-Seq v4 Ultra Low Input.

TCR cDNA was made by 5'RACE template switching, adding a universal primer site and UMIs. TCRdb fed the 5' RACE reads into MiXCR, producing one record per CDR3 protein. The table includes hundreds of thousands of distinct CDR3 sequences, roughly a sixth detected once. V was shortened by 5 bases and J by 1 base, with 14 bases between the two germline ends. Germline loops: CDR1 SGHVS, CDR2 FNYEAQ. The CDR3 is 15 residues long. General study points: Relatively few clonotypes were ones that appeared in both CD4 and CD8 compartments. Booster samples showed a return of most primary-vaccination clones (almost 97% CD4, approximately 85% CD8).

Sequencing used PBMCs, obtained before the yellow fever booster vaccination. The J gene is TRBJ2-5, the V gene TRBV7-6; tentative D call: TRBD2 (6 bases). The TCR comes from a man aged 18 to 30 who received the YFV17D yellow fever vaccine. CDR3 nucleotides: TGTGCCAGCAGCACCGGGCCGGGACTCCAAGAGACCCAGTACTTC. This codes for CASSTGPGLQETQYF.